A selection of T cell receptor beta chains follows, all from one sample in a study of cytomegalovirus exposure and HLA in healthy donors. Profiling relied on immunoSEQ multiplex PCR, and the TCRdb table lists in-frame clones only, not all of them. In the table there are about 240,000 clones, roughly 78% of which are singletons. The sequencing sample was made of PBMCs. The receptor source for this set is a boy aged 5-17 years in good health and CMV-seronegative. Both conserved end residues are part of each CDR3. D genes are given only for firm matches. Not all rows give a size; the values are once, few, many and, for expanded clones, a class.

v_call: TRBV6-5
d_call: .
clone_size: once
j_call: TRBJ2-7
cdr3_aa: CASSFSGPRGYEQYF
cdr3_nt: TGTGCCAGCAGCTTCTCCGGGCCCAGGGGTTACGAGCAGTACTTC

v_call: TRBV5-1
d_call: TRBD2
clone_size: .
j_call: TRBJ2-1
cdr3_aa: CASSFNSGGPQEQFF
cdr3_nt: TGCGCCAGCAGCTTTAATAGCGGGGGGCCGCAGGAGCAGTTCTTC

v_call: TRBV7-7
d_call: TRBD2
clone_size: .
j_call: TRBJ2-1
cdr3_aa: CASSPLAGAYNEQFF
cdr3_nt: TGTGCTAGCAGCCCACTAGCGGGAGCCTACAATGAGCAGTTCTTC

v_call: TRBV30
d_call: TRBD1
clone_size: .
j_call: TRBJ1-2
cdr3_aa: CAWSPGGRVSTF
cdr3_nt: TGTGCCTGGAGTCCAGGGGGCAGAGTTTCCACCTTC

v_call: TRBV15
d_call: TRBD1
clone_size: .
j_call: TRBJ1-4
cdr3_aa: CATSRVTGGVNEKLFF
cdr3_nt: TGTGCCACCAGCAGGGTTACAGGGGGGGTTAATGAAAAACTGTTTTTT

v_call: TRBV14
d_call: TRBD1
clone_size: .
j_call: TRBJ1-2
cdr3_aa: CASSQDDRGRVSYGYTF
cdr3_nt: TGTGCCAGCAGCCAAGATGATAGGGGGCGAGTAAGCTATGGCTACACCTTC

v_call: TRBV7-2
d_call: .
clone_size: .
j_call: TRBJ2-7
cdr3_aa: CASSLDPWGEYSGEQYF
cdr3_nt: TGTGCCAGCAGCTTGGACCCTTGGGGGGAGTACTCGGGGGAGCAGTACTTC

v_call: TRBV6-5
d_call: TRBD1
clone_size: .
j_call: TRBJ2-7
cdr3_aa: CASKDRSSYEQYF
cdr3_nt: TGTGCCAGCAAGGACAGGAGCTCCTACGAGCAGTACTTC

v_call: TRBV9
d_call: .
clone_size: once
j_call: TRBJ1-1
cdr3_aa: CASSFGSTGFQAFF
cdr3_nt: TGTGCCAGCAGCTTTGGATCGACAGGTTTCCAAGCTTTCTTT

v_call: TRBV25-1
d_call: .
clone_size: .
j_call: TRBJ1-3
cdr3_aa: CASSSGFRNTIYF
cdr3_nt: TGTGCCAGCAGTTCCGGGTTCCGAAACACCATATATTTT

v_call: TRBV7-9
d_call: TRBD1
clone_size: few
j_call: TRBJ1-1
cdr3_aa: CASTGQANTEAFF
cdr3_nt: TGTGCCAGCACTGGACAGGCGAACACTGAAGCTTTCTTT

v_call: TRBV4-1
d_call: .
clone_size: .
j_call: TRBJ1-5
cdr3_aa: CASSQVWGDNQPQHF
cdr3_nt: TGCGCCAGCAGCCAAGTTTGGGGGGACAATCAGCCCCAGCATTTT

v_call: TRBV5-1
d_call: .
clone_size: .
j_call: TRBJ1-2
cdr3_aa: CASSLEPESKGYTF
cdr3_nt: TGCGCCAGCAGCTTGGAACCCGAATCTAAAGGCTACACCTTC

v_call: TRBV10-2
d_call: .
clone_size: .
j_call: TRBJ1-1
cdr3_aa: CASSGEGLGTEAFF
cdr3_nt: TGCGCCAGCAGTGGGGAGGGGTTAGGAACTGAAGCTTTCTTT

v_call: TRBV4-1
d_call: TRBD1
clone_size: .
j_call: TRBJ1-2
cdr3_aa: CASSPGQGITGGYTF
cdr3_nt: TGCGCCAGCAGCCCCGGACAGGGGATAACGGGGGGCTACACCTTC

v_call: TRBV19
d_call: TRBD2
clone_size: .
j_call: TRBJ2-7
cdr3_aa: CASSPGLAGGSEQYF
cdr3_nt: TGTGCCAGTAGCCCTGGGCTAGCGGGAGGTAGCGAGCAGTACTTC

v_call: TRBV11-3
d_call: .
clone_size: .
j_call: TRBJ1-1
cdr3_aa: CASSFAVSGTEAFF
cdr3_nt: TGTGCCAGCAGCTTTGCTGTGTCGGGGACTGAAGCTTTCTTT

v_call: TRBV29-1
d_call: .
clone_size: .
j_call: TRBJ1-4
cdr3_aa: CSVDTGEKLFF
cdr3_nt: TGCAGCGTTGATACAGGTGAAAAACTGTTTTTT

v_call: TRBV11-2
d_call: .
clone_size: .
j_call: TRBJ2-2
cdr3_aa: CASSFRGAGDTGELFF
cdr3_nt: TGTGCCAGCAGCTTTAGGGGCGCAGGGGACACCGGGGAGCTGTTTTTT

v_call: TRBV30
d_call: TRBD1
clone_size: .
j_call: TRBJ2-1
cdr3_aa: CAWTRDRGRNEQFF
cdr3_nt: TGTGCCTGGACCCGGGACAGGGGTCGGAATGAGCAGTTCTTC

v_call: TRBV6-1
d_call: TRBD1
clone_size: .
j_call: TRBJ2-3
cdr3_aa: CASSEDETGGRTQYF
cdr3_nt: TGTGCCAGCAGTGAAGATGAGACAGGGGGCAGGACGCAGTATTTT

v_call: TRBV6-6
d_call: .
clone_size: .
j_call: TRBJ2-1
cdr3_aa: CASSYRDEQFF
cdr3_nt: TGTGCCAGCAGTTATAGAGATGAGCAGTTCTTC

v_call: TRBV5-1
d_call: TRBD2
clone_size: .
j_call: TRBJ2-3
cdr3_aa: CASRLTSGGATDTQYF
cdr3_nt: TGCGCCAGCAGACTTACTAGCGGGGGGGCCACAGATACGCAGTATTTT

v_call: TRBV5-4
d_call: .
clone_size: .
j_call: TRBJ2-7
cdr3_aa: CASSLAGGRHEQYF
cdr3_nt: TGTGCCAGCAGCTTGGCCGGGGGGCGGCACGAGCAGTACTTC

v_call: TRBV5-6
d_call: .
clone_size: once
j_call: TRBJ1-5
cdr3_aa: CASSLVGVANQPQHF
cdr3_nt: TGTGCCAGCAGCTTGGTAGGTGTAGCAAATCAGCCCCAGCATTTT

v_call: TRBV30
d_call: .
clone_size: once
j_call: TRBJ1-2
cdr3_aa: CAWAAHRVGGYTF
cdr3_nt: TGTGCCTGGGCCGCCCACAGGGTTGGCGGCTACACCTTC

v_call: TRBV5-1
d_call: TRBD2
clone_size: .
j_call: TRBJ2-1
cdr3_aa: CASSSLSSGTNEQFF
cdr3_nt: TGCGCCAGCAGCTCGCTTTCCAGCGGGACTAATGAGCAGTTCTTC

v_call: TRBV30
d_call: .
clone_size: .
j_call: TRBJ1-1
cdr3_aa: CAWRGAFEAFF
cdr3_nt: TGTGCCTGGAGGGGGGCCTTTGAAGCTTTCTTT

v_call: TRBV28
d_call: .
clone_size: .
j_call: TRBJ2-1
cdr3_aa: CASSPDEQFF
cdr3_nt: TGTGCCAGCAGCCCGGATGAGCAGTTCTTC

v_call: TRBV11-1
d_call: .
clone_size: .
j_call: TRBJ2-5
cdr3_aa: CASSLQVAPETQYF
cdr3_nt: TGTGCCAGCAGCTTACAGGTTGCTCCAGAGACCCAGTACTTC

v_call: TRBV10-1
d_call: TRBD1
clone_size: few
j_call: TRBJ1-1
cdr3_aa: CASSERTGGLNTEAFF
cdr3_nt: TGCGCCAGCAGTGAGAGAACAGGGGGATTGAACACTGAAGCTTTCTTT

v_call: TRBV28
d_call: .
clone_size: .
j_call: TRBJ2-7
cdr3_aa: CASSSTLKLGLRLYEQYF
cdr3_nt: TGTGCCAGCAGTTCTACCCTTAAACTGGGACTGAGACTCTACGAGCAGTACTTC

v_call: TRBV2
d_call: TRBD1
clone_size: .
j_call: TRBJ1-1
cdr3_aa: CASSELGQVNTEAFF
cdr3_nt: TGTGCCAGCAGTGAACTTGGACAGGTGAACACTGAAGCTTTCTTT

v_call: TRBV7-9
d_call: TRBD1
clone_size: few
j_call: TRBJ2-1
cdr3_aa: CSSSLDRGQGTYNEQFF
cdr3_nt: TGTTCCAGCAGCTTAGATAGAGGACAGGGGACCTACAATGAGCAGTTCTTC

v_call: TRBV19
d_call: TRBD1
clone_size: .
j_call: TRBJ1-4
cdr3_aa: CASSTGTDNEKLFF
cdr3_nt: TGTGCCAGTAGCACCGGGACAGATAATGAAAAACTGTTTTTT

v_call: TRBV30
d_call: .
clone_size: .
j_call: TRBJ1-1
cdr3_aa: CAWTSQANTEAFF
cdr3_nt: TGTGCCTGGACATCACAGGCGAACACTGAAGCTTTCTTT

v_call: TRBV5-4
d_call: TRBD1
clone_size: .
j_call: TRBJ2-6
cdr3_aa: CASSRQGAGANVLTF
cdr3_nt: TGTGCCAGCAGCCGACAGGGAGCTGGGGCCAACGTCCTGACTTTC

v_call: TRBV6-5
d_call: .
clone_size: .
j_call: TRBJ1-1
cdr3_aa: CASSYGGTNTEAFF
cdr3_nt: TGTGCCAGCAGTTACGGCGGAACGAACACTGAAGCTTTCTTT

v_call: TRBV30
d_call: .
clone_size: .
j_call: TRBJ2-4
cdr3_aa: CAWSQGKNIQYF
cdr3_nt: TGTGCCTGGAGTCAGGGGAAAAACATTCAGTACTTC

v_call: TRBV6-1
d_call: TRBD1
clone_size: few
j_call: TRBJ1-4
cdr3_aa: CASRRTGDEKLFF
cdr3_nt: TGTGCCAGCAGGCGGACAGGGGACGAAAAACTGTTTTTT

v_call: TRBV29-1
d_call: .
clone_size: .
j_call: TRBJ2-1
cdr3_aa: CSVELVGFGTSPDEQFF
cdr3_nt: TGCAGCGTTGAGCTGGTGGGGTTCGGGACTTCTCCGGATGAGCAGTTCTTC

v_call: TRBV18
d_call: TRBD1
clone_size: .
j_call: TRBJ1-4
cdr3_aa: CASSQQGADEKLFF
cdr3_nt: TGTGCCAGCTCACAACAGGGGGCGGATGAAAAACTGTTTTTT

v_call: TRBV7-7
d_call: TRBD2
clone_size: .
j_call: TRBJ2-3
cdr3_aa: CASSLGVAREADTQYF
cdr3_nt: TGTGCCAGCAGCTTAGGTGTGGCGCGGGAGGCCGATACGCAGTATTTT

v_call: TRBV7-8
d_call: TRBD1
clone_size: .
j_call: TRBJ1-5
cdr3_aa: CASSPTWTGLTVDQPQHF
cdr3_nt: TGTGCCAGCAGCCCAACCTGGACAGGGTTGACCGTTGATCAGCCCCAGCATTTT

v_call: TRBV18
d_call: TRBD2
clone_size: .
j_call: TRBJ2-7
cdr3_aa: CASSGGLAGDDYEQYF
cdr3_nt: TGTGCCAGCTCTGGCGGCCTAGCGGGGGATGACTACGAGCAGTACTTC

v_call: TRBV2
d_call: .
clone_size: .
j_call: TRBJ1-5
cdr3_aa: CASSEFAGQPQHF
cdr3_nt: TGTGCCAGCAGTGAATTCGCAGGGCAGCCCCAGCATTTT

v_call: TRBV29-1
d_call: .
clone_size: few
j_call: TRBJ2-7
cdr3_aa: CSAEGPDKNEQYF
cdr3_nt: TGCAGCGCCGAGGGCCCCGACAAGAACGAGCAGTACTTC

v_call: TRBV30
d_call: TRBD2
clone_size: .
j_call: TRBJ2-5
cdr3_aa: CAWKPGLVWKTQYF
cdr3_nt: TGTGCCTGGAAACCGGGACTAGTTTGGAAGACCCAGTACTTC

v_call: TRBV10-1
d_call: .
clone_size: .
j_call: TRBJ2-7
cdr3_aa: CASSDQLGPHEQYF
cdr3_nt: TGCGCCAGCAGTGATCAGTTGGGGCCCCACGAGCAGTACTTC